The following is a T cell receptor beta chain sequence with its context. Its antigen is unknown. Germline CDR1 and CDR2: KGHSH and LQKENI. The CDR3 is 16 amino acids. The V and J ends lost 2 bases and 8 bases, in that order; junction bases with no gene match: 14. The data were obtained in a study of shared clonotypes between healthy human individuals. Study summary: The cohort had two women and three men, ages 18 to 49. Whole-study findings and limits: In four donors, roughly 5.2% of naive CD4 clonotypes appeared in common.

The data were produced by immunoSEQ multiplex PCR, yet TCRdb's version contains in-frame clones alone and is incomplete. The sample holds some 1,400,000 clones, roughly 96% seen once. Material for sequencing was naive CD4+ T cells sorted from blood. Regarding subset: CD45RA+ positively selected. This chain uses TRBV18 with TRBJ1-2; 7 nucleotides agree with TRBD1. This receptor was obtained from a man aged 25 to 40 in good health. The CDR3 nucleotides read TGTGCCAGCTCACCAAGCTCGGCAGGGGGGATGTTCGGCTACACCTTC. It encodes CASSPSSAGGMFGYTF. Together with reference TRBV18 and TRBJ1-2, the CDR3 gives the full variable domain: NAGVMQNPRHLVRRRGQEARLRCSPMKGHSHVYWYRQLPEEGLKFMVYLQKENIIDESGMPKERFSAEFPKEGPSILRIQQVVRGDSAAYFCASSPSSAGGMFGYTFGSGTRLTVV.